One T cell receptor (beta chain) is described in this entry. The antigen is undetermined. The data originate from a study of cytomegalovirus exposure and HLA in healthy donors. Overall study findings and caveats: Listed as cytomegalovirus-associated were 170 or so TCR beta chains. Most TCR sequences showed up rarely, but some public TCRs showed up in many donors. In the 90 to 150 validation repertoires, more than 85% of cluster scores exceeded 0, per a later analysis. Reported performance of the classifier showed diagnosis of cytomegalovirus status with high specificity and sensitivity.

TCRdb keeps only in-frame clones here, not all; method: immunoSEQ multiplex PCR. The profile shows under 70,000 clones, around 89% of them singletons. The CDR3 covers 14 residues. V dropped 5 bases and J dropped 4 bases, with 15 bases sitting between them. CDR1 is MDHEN, CDR2 SYDVKM, per germline. This chain uses TRBV28 with TRBJ2-7, with D unclear. Sequenced: PBMCs. The receptor's source is a woman aged 18-29 years in good health and CMV-seronegative. CDR3: CASSPSLRLYEQYF. DNA of the CDR3: TGTGCCAGCAGTCCTTCCCTGAGATTGTACGAGCAGTACTTC.